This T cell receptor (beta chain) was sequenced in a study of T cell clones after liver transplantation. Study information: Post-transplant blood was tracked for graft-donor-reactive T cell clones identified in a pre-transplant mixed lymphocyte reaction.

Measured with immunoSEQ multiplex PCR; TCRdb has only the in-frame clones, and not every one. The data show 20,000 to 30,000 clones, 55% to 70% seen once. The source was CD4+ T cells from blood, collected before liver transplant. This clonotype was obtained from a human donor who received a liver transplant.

The CDR3 region is CASSHQGRAGADTQYF. The CDR3 DNA follows: TGCGCCAGCAGCCATCAGGGTAGGGCGGGTGCAGATACGCAGTATTTT. The gene calls are TRBV5-1 and TRBJ2-3, with D perhaps matching TRBD1 or TRBD2 (5 bases each). V lost 4 bases, J lost 4 bases, and 19 bases lay in between. The germline V gene has CDR1 SGHRS and CDR2 YFSETQ. The CDR3 covers 16 residues.